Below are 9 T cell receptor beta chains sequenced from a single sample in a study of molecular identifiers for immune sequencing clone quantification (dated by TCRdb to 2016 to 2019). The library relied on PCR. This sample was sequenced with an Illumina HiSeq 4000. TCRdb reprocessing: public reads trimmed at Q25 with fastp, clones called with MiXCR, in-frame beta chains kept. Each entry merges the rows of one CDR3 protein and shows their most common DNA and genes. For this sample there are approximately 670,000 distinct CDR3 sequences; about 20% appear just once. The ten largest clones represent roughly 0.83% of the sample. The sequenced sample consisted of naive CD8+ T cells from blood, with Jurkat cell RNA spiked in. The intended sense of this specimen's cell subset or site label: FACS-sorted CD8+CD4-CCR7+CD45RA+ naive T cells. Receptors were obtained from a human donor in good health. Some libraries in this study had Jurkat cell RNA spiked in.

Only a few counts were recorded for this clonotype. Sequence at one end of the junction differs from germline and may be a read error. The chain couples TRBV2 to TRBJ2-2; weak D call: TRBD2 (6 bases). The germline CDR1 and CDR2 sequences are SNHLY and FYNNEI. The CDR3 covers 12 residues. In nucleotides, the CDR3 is TGTGCCAGCAGCCGGGGCACCGGGGGGCTGTTTTTT. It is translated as CASSRGTGGLFF.

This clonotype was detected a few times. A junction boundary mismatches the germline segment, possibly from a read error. The CDR3, as DNA: TGTGCCAGCAGTGAGACACTACCAAAAAACGTTCAGTACTTC. Protein: CASSETLPKNVQYF. This chain connects TRBV6-2 or TRBV6-3 to TRBJ2-4; D call uncertain. In germline, CDR1 is MNHEY, CDR2 SVGEGT. The CDR3 spans 14 residues.

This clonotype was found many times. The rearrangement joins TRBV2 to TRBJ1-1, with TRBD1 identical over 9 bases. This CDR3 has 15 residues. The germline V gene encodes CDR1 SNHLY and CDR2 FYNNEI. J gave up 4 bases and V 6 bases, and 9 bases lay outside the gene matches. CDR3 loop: CASRDRGSAGTEAFF. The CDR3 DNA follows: TGTGCCAGCAGGGACAGGGGCTCGGCGGGCACTGAAGCTTTCTTT.

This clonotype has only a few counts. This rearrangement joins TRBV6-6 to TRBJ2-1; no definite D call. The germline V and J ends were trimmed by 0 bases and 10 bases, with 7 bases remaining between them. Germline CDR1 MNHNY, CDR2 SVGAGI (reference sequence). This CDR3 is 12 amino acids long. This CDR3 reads CASSYSPLEQFF. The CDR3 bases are TGTGCCAGCAGTTACTCACCGTTGGAGCAGTTCTTC.

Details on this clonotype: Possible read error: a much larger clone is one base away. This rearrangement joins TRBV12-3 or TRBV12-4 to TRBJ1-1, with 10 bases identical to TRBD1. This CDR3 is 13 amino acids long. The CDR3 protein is CASSGVGTGEALF. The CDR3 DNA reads TGTGCCAGCAGTGGGGTGGGGACAGGGGAAGCTCTCTTT.

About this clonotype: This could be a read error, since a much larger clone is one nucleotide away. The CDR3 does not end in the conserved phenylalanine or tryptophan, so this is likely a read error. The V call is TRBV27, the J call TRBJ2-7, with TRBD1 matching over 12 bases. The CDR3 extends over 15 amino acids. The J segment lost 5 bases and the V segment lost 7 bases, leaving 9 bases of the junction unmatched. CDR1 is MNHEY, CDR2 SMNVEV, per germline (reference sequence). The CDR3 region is CASKPLGTGGHEQYS. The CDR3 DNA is TGTGCCAGCAAGCCACTGGGGACAGGGGGCCACGAGCAGTACTCC.

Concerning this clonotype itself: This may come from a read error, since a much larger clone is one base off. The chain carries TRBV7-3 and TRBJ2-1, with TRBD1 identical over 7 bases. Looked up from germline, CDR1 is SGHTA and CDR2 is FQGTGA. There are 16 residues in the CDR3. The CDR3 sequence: CASSLLYGTAYNKQFF. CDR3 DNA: TGTGCCAGCAGCTTACTATACGGGACAGCCTACAATAAGCAGTTCTTC.

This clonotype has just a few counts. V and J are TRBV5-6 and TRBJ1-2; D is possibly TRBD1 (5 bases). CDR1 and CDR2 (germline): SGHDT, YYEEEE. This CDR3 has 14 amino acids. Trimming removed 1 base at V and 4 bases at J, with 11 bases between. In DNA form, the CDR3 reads TGTGCCAGCAGCTTGCAGGGCCAGTCCTATGGCTACACCTTC. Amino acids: CASSLQGQSYGYTF.

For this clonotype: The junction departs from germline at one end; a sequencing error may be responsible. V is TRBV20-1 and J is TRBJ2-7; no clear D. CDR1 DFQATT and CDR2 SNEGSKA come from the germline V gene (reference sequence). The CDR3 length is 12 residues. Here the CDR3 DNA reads TGCAGTGCCCCCATAGGATACTACGAGCGGTACTTC. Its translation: CSAPIGYYERYF.